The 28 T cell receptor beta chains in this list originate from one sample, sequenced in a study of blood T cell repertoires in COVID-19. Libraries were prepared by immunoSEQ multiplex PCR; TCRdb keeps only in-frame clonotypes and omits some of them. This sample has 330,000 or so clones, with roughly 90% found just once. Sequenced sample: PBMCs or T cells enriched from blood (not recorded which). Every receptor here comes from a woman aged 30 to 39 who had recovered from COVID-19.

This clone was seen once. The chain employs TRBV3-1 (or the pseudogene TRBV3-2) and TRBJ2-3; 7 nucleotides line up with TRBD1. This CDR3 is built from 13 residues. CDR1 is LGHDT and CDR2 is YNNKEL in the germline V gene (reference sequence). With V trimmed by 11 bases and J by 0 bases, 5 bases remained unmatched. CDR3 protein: CAGEQGSTDTQYF. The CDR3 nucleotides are TGTGCCGGGGAACAGGGGAGCACAGATACGCAGTATTTT.

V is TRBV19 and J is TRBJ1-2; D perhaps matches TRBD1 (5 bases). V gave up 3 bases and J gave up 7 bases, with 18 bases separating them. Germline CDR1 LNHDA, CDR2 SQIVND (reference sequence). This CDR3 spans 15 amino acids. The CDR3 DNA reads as TGTGCCAGTAGTATCCGGCAGGGAAGAGATGGTGGCTACACCTTC. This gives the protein CASSIRQGRDGGYTF.

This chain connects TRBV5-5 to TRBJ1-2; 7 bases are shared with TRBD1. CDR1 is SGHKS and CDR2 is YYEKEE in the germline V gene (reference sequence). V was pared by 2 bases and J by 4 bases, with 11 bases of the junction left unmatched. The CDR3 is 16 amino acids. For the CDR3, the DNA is TGTGCCAGCAGCTTCGCGCCGGGACAGAGCACCTATGGCTACACCTTC. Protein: CASSFAPGQSTYGYTF.

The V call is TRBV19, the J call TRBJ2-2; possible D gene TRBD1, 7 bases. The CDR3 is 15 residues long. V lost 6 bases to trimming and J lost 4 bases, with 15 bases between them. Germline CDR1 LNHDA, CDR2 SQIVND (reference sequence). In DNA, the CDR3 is TGTGCCAGTAGCCCAGGGGGGTCGGGCACCGGGGAGCTGTTTTTT. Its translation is CASSPGGSGTGELFF. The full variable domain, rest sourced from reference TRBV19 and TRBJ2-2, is DGGITQSPKYLFRKEGQNVTLSCEQNLNHDAMYWYRQDPGQGLRLIYYSQIVNDFQKGDIAEGYSVSREKKESFPLTVTSAQKNPTAFYLCASSPGGSGTGELFFGEGSRLTVL.

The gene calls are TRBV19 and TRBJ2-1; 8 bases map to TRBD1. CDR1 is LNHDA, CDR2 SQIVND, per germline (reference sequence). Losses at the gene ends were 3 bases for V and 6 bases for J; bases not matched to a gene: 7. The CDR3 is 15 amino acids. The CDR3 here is CASSIGTGNFNEQFF. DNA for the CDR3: TGTGCCAGTAGTATTGGGACAGGAAATTTCAATGAGCAGTTCTTC.

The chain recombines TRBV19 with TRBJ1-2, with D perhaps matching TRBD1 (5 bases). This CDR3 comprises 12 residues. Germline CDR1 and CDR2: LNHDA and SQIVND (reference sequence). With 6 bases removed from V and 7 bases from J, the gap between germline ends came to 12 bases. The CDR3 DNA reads TGTGCCAGTAGGGCAGGGAGGATTGGCTACACCTTC. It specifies CASRAGRIGYTF. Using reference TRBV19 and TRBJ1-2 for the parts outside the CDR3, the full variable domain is DGGITQSPKYLFRKEGQNVTLSCEQNLNHDAMYWYRQDPGQGLRLIYYSQIVNDFQKGDIAEGYSVSREKKESFPLTVTSAQKNPTAFYLCASRAGRIGYTFGSGTRLTVV.

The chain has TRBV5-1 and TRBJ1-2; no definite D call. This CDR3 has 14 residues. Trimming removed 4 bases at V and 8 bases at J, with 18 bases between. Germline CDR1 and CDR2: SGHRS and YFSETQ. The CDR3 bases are TGCGCCAGCAGCGTAGAGGTCGGAACGGGGGGCTACACCTTC. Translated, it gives CASSVEVGTGGYTF.

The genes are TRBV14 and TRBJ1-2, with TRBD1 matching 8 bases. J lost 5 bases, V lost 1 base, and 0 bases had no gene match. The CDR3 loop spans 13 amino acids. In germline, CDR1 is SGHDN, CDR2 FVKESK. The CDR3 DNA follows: TGTGCCAGCAGCCAAGGGACAGGGTATGGCTACACCTTC. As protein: CASSQGTGYGYTF.

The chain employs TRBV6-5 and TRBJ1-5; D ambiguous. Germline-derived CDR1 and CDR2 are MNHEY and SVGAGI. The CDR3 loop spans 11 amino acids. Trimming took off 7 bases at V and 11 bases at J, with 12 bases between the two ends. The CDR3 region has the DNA TGTGCCAGCACTCGGGGAAGGTCCCAGCATTTT. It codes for CASTRGRSQHF.

The CDR3 coding sequence is TGTGCCAGCAGCTTAGGATGGGACATGTCTGGGGCCAACGTCCTGACTTTC. Its protein product is CASSLGWDMSGANVLTF. V is TRBV7-9 and J is TRBJ2-6, with D maybe TRBD1 (6 bases). The length of the CDR3 is 17 residues. CDR1 SEHNR and CDR2 FQNEAQ come from the germline V gene (reference sequence). V was clipped by 1 base and J by 1 base, with 11 bases between them.

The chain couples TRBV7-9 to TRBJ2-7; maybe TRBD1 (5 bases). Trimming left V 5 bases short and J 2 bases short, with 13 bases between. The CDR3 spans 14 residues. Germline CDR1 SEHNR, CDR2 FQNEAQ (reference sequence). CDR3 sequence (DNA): TGTGCCAGCAGCCGAAGGACACCTACCTACGAGCAGTACTTC. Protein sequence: CASSRRTPTYEQYF.

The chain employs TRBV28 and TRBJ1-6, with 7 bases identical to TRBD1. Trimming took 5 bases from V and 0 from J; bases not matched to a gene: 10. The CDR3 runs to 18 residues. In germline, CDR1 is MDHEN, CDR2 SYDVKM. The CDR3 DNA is TGTGCCAGCAGTCCCCGGACAGGTCGACCCTCCTATAATTCACCCCTCCACTTT. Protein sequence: CASSPRTGRPSYNSPLHF.

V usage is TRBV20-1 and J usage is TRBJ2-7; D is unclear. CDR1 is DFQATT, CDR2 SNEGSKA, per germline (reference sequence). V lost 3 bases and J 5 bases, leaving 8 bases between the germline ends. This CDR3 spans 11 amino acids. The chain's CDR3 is CSASPLDEQYF. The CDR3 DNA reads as TGCAGTGCTAGTCCTCTAGACGAGCAGTACTTC.

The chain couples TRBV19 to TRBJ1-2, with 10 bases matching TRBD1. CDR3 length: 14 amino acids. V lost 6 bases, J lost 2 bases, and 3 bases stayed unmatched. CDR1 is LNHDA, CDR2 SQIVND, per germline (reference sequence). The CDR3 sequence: CASRRTGGNYGYTF. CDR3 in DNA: TGTGCCAGTAGGAGGACAGGGGGGAACTATGGCTACACCTTC.

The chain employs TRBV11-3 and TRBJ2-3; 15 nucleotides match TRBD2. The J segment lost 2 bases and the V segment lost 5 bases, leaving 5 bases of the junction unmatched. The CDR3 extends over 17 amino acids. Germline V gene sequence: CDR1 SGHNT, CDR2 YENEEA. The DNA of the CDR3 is TGTGCCAGCAGCCCTGGACTAGCGGGAGGGTTCACAGATACGCAGTATTTT. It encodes CASSPGLAGGFTDTQYF. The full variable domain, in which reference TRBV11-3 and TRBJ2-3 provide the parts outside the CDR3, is EAGVVQSPRYKIIEKKQPVAFWCNPISGHNTLYWYLQNLGQGPELLIRYENEEAVDDSQLPKDRFSAERLKGVDSTLKIQPAELGDSAVYLCASSPGLAGGFTDTQYFGPGTRLTVL.

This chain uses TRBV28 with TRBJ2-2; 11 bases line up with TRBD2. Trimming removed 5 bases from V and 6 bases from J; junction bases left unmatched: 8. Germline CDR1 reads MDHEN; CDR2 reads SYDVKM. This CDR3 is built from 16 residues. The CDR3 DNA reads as TGTGCCAGCAGTAATAGCGGGAGGGCCATGTCCGGGGAGCTGTTTTTT. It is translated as CASSNSGRAMSGELFF.

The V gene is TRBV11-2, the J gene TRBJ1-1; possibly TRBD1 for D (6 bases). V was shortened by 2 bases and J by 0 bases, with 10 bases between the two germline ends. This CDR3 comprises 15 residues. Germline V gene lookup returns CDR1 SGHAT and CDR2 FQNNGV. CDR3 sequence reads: CASSLTRGLNTEAFF. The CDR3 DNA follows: TGTGCCAGCAGCTTAACCAGGGGTCTGAACACTGAAGCTTTCTTT.

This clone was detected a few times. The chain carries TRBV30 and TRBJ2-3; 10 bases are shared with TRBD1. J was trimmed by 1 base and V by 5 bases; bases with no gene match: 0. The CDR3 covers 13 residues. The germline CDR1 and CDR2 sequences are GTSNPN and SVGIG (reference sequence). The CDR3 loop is CAWGTGGTDTQYF. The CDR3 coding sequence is TGTGCCTGGGGGACAGGGGGCACAGATACGCAGTATTTT.

The CDR3 spells CASSLQDTGVPLHF. CDR3 DNA: TGTGCCAGCAGTTTACAGGACACAGGGGTGCCCCTCCACTTT. The V gene is TRBV6-2 or TRBV6-3, the J gene TRBJ1-6; 7 nucleotides match TRBD1. The CDR3 has 14 amino acids. From germline, CDR1 is MNHEY and CDR2 SVGEGT. With V trimmed by 4 bases and J by 13 bases, 10 bases remained unmatched.

This chain's CDR3 is CASSIDRRGAFF. In DNA, the CDR3 is TGTGCCAGCAGCATCGACAGACGGGGGGCTTTCTTT. V gene TRBV7-4 combines with J gene TRBJ1-1; the D gene is possibly TRBD1 (5 bases). The V and J ends lost 5 bases and 11 bases respectively, with 15 bases between them. Germline-derived CDR1 and CDR2 are SGHVT and SQSDAQ. This CDR3 spans 12 amino acids.

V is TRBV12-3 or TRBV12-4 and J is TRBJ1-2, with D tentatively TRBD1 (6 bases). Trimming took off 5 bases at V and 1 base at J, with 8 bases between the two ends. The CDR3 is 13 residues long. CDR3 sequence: CASSRQVNYGYTF. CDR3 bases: TGTGCCAGCAGTCGACAGGTTAACTATGGCTACACCTTC.

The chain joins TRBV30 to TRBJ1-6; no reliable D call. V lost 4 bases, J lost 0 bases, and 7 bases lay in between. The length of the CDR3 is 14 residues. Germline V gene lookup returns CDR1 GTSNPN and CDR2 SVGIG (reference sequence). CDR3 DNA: TGTGCCTGGACGATCAGCTCCTATAATTCACCCCTCCACTTT. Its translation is CAWTISSYNSPLHF.

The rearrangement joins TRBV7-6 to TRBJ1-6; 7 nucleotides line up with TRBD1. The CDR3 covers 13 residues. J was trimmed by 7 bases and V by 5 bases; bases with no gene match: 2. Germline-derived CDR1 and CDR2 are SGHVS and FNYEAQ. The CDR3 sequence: CASSRDRNSPLHF. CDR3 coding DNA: TGTGCCAGCAGCCGGGACAGAAATTCACCCCTCCACTTT.

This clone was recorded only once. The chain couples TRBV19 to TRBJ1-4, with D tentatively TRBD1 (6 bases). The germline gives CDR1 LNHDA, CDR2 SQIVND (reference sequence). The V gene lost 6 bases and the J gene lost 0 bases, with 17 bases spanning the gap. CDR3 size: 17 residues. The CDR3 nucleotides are TGTGCCAGTAGCCGCCGGACAGCCTTATCAACTAATGAAAAACTGTTTTTT. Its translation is CASSRRTALSTNEKLFF.

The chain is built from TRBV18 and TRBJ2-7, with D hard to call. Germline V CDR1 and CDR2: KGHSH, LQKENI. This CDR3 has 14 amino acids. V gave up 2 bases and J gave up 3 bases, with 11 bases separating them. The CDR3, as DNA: TGTGCCAGCTCACCAGCGGCCAGCCGCTACGAGCAGTACTTC. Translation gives CASSPAASRYEQYF.

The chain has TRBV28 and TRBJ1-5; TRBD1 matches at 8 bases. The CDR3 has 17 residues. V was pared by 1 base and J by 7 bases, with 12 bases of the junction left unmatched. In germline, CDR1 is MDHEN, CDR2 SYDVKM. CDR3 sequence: CASSLSGGSDFMQPQHF. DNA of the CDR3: TGTGCCAGCAGTTTATCAGGGGGCTCCGACTTTATGCAGCCCCAGCATTTT.

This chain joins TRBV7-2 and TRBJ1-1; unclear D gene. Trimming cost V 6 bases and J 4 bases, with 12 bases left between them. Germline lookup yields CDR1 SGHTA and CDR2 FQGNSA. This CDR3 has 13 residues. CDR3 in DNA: TGTGCCAGCAGTCTCGGGGTTCGCACTGAAGCTTTCTTT. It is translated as CASSLGVRTEAFF.

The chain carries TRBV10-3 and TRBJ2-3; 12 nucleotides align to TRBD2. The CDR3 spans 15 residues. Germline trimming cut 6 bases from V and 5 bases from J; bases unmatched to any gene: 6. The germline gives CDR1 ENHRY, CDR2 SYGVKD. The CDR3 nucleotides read TGTGCCATCAGATCCCTAGCGGGAGGGGGAGATACGCAGTATTTT. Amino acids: CAIRSLAGGGDTQYF.